The 5 T cell receptor beta chains below were found in one sample sequenced in a study of T cell responses to AZD1222 COVID-19 vaccine. Libraries were prepared by immunoSEQ multiplex PCR; TCRdb keeps only in-frame clonotypes and omits some of them. Of 150,000 to 180,000 clones listed, 90% are singletons. The source was peripheral blood, collected 28 days after the second AZD1222 dose. Receptor source: an adult who received the AZD1222 COVID-19 vaccine.

The V call is TRBV7-9, the J call TRBJ2-7; no clear D. The V and J ends lost 3 bases and 6 bases respectively, with 12 bases between them. There are 13 residues in the CDR3. CDR1 SEHNR and CDR2 FQNEAQ come from the germline V gene (reference sequence). The CDR3 sequence is CASSLVNGFEQYF. DNA of the CDR3: TGTGCCAGCAGCTTGGTGAACGGATTCGAGCAGTACTTC.

As for this clone: This sample includes further DNA sequences coding for the same CDR3. The V and J genes are TRBV12-3 or TRBV12-4 and TRBJ2-3; D is ambiguous. Trimming took off 5 bases at V and 2 bases at J, with 2 bases between the two ends. This CDR3 has 11 residues. DNA of the CDR3: TGTGCCAGCAGTATCACAGATACGCAGTATTTT. Protein: CASSITDTQYF.

V usage is TRBV6-5 and J usage is TRBJ2-4; D is unresolved. Germline-derived CDR1 and CDR2 are MNHEY and SVGAGI. The CDR3 covers 16 residues. Trimming cost V 1 base and J 1 base, with 11 bases left between them. The CDR3 DNA reads TGTGCCAGCAGTTACTTACCCCCCGGGGCCAAAAACATTCAGTACTTC. It yields the protein CASSYLPPGAKNIQYF.

The chain links TRBV30 to TRBJ1-6; D possibly corresponds to TRBD1 (6 bases). Per the germline V gene, CDR1 is GTSNPN and CDR2 is SVGIG (reference sequence). CDR3 size: 13 residues. Trimming pared 2 bases from V and 7 bases from J, leaving 9 bases between. The CDR3 coding sequence is TGTGCCTGGAGTTATCAGGGGAATTCACCCCTCCACTTT. This gives the protein CAWSYQGNSPLHF.

Of note for this clone: Different DNA sequences within this sample yield the same CDR3. The V call is TRBV18, the J call TRBJ1-3, with D unresolved. Germline V lookup: CDR1 KGHSH, CDR2 LQKENI. The CDR3 contains 13 residues. V lost 6 bases and J lost 0, with 6 bases in between. The CDR3 bases are TGTGCCAGCTCGGACTCCTCTGGAAACACCATATATTTT. Translated, it gives CASSDSSGNTIYF. Full variable domain (remainder filled in from reference TRBV18 and TRBJ1-3): NAGVMQNPRHLVRRRGQEARLRCSPMKGHSHVYWYRQLPEEGLKFMVYLQKENIIDESGMPKERFSAEFPKEGPSILRIQQVVRGDSAAYFCASSDSSGNTIYFGEGSWLTVV.